These T cell receptor beta chains were read from a single sample in a study of blood T cell repertoires in COVID-19. TCRdb's copy holds only in-frame clones and misses some; the assay was immunoSEQ multiplex PCR. The sample lists about 220,000 clones; roughly 80% were seen once. Sequencing used peripheral blood. The receptors come from a human donor in a cohort sampled during active COVID-19. Each CDR3 is given with its conserved first and last residue. A D gene is named only where the DNA matches it firmly. Clone size is not always given. Where it is, it says once, few, many or a class for expanded clones.

v_gene: TRBV2; abundance: NA; d_gene: NA; j_gene: TRBJ2-7; CDR3nt: NA; CDR3aa: CASILGRWQYF
v_gene: TRBV19; abundance: NA; d_gene: TRBD1; j_gene: TRBJ2-7; CDR3nt: TGTGCCAGTAGTATAGCAGGGGACAGAGCCTACGAGCAGTACTTC; CDR3aa: CASSIAGDRAYEQYF
v_gene: TRBV24-1; abundance: NA; d_gene: TRBD1; j_gene: TRBJ2-3; CDR3nt: TGTGCCACCAGTGAGTACAGGGGTTCAACAGATACGCAGTATTTT; CDR3aa: CATSEYRGSTDTQYF
v_gene: TRBV6-5; abundance: NA; d_gene: NA; j_gene: TRBJ2-1; CDR3nt: TGTGCCAGCAGAGATCGACGGGTTTACAATGAGCAGTTCTTC; CDR3aa: CASRDRRVYNEQFF
v_gene: TRBV7-3; abundance: NA; d_gene: TRBD2; j_gene: TRBJ2-1; CDR3nt: TGTGCCAGCAGCTTAATGCTAGCGGGTCTATGGGATGAGCAGTTCTTC; CDR3aa: CASSLMLAGLWDEQFF
v_gene: TRBV7-2; abundance: once; d_gene: TRBD2; j_gene: TRBJ2-1; CDR3nt: TGTGCCAGCAGCTCATATAGCGGGAGCCGACCCTACAATGAGCAGTTCTTC; CDR3aa: CASSSYSGSRPYNEQFF
v_gene: TRBV29-1; abundance: NA; d_gene: NA; j_gene: TRBJ2-1; CDR3nt: TGCAGCGCAGAAAGATACTCAGACAGGTTCTCCTACAATGAGCAGTTCTTC; CDR3aa: CSAERYSDRFSYNEQFF
v_gene: TRBV9; abundance: once; d_gene: NA; j_gene: TRBJ1-1; CDR3nt: TGTGCCAGCAGCTTAGGACAGTTGGGGACTGAAGCTTTCTTT; CDR3aa: CASSLGQLGTEAFF
v_gene: TRBV30; abundance: NA; d_gene: TRBD2; j_gene: TRBJ2-5; CDR3nt: TGTGCCTGGAGTGTAAGGGCTAGCGGGAGACAAGAGACCCAGTACTTC; CDR3aa: CAWSVRASGRQETQYF
v_gene: TRBV7-9; abundance: NA; d_gene: TRBD1; j_gene: TRBJ1-2; CDR3nt: TGTGCCAGCAGCTTGACAGGGTTGGATGGCTACACCTTC; CDR3aa: CASSLTGLDGYTF
v_gene: TRBV7-3; abundance: NA; d_gene: TRBD1; j_gene: TRBJ2-7; CDR3nt: TGTGCCAGCAGCCTCCGAAGGGGGCAGGGGCAGTACTTC; CDR3aa: CASSLRRGQGQYF
v_gene: TRBV28; abundance: NA; d_gene: TRBD2; j_gene: TRBJ2-7; CDR3nt: TGTGCCAGCAGTCGGACTAGCGGCCGGCTCTCCTACGAGCAGTACTTC; CDR3aa: CASSRTSGRLSYEQYF
v_gene: TRBV18; abundance: NA; d_gene: NA; j_gene: TRBJ1-5; CDR3nt: TGTGCCAGCTCACAGGACAGTCCGAATAGCAATCAGCCCCAGCATTTT; CDR3aa: CASSQDSPNSNQPQHF
v_gene: TRBV29-1; abundance: NA; d_gene: TRBD2; j_gene: TRBJ2-1; CDR3nt: TGCAGCGTTGATAATCCCCGAAGCGGACTAGCGGGTTTGGCCCACTTCTTC; CDR3aa: CSVDNPRSGLAGLAHFF
v_gene: TRBV6-5; abundance: NA; d_gene: NA; j_gene: TRBJ2-1; CDR3nt: TGTGCCAGCAGTTACTCGGGACAATACAATGAGCAGTTCTTC; CDR3aa: CASSYSGQYNEQFF
v_gene: TRBV27; abundance: NA; d_gene: TRBD1; j_gene: TRBJ2-1; CDR3nt: TGTGCCAGCAGTCCTATGACAGGGGCGAATGAGCAGTTCTTC; CDR3aa: CASSPMTGANEQFF